These 27 T cell receptor beta chains were all obtained from the same sample, sequenced in a study of response to subunit inactivated influenza vaccine. TCRdb ran MiXCR on the RT-PCR reads and lists one entry per CDR3 protein. In the table there are fewer than 200,000 distinct CDR3 sequences, nearly 9.5% of which are singletons. The source was non-naive T cells sorted from PBMCs, collected on the day of vaccination. The receptors derive from a man aged 45-65 years who received an inactivated influenza vaccine.

This clonotype was seen a few times. The chain uses TRBV20-1 and TRBJ1-5, with D perhaps TRBD1 (6 bases). The CDR3 has 13 amino acids. CDR1 is DFQATT, CDR2 SNEGSKA, per germline (reference sequence). Trimming removed 1 base from V and 2 bases from J, with 6 bases in between. CDR3 in amino acids: CSARGTGNQPQHF. Here the CDR3 DNA reads TGCAGTGCTAGAGGGACAGGCAATCAGCCCCAGCATTTT.

This clonotype showed up just a few times. The gene calls are TRBV6-1 and TRBJ2-1; 7 bases align to TRBD2. V lost 10 bases, J lost 3 bases, and 9 bases stayed unmatched. There are 14 residues in the CDR3. Germline V lookup: CDR1 MNHNS, CDR2 SASEGT. Written as DNA, the CDR3 is TGTGCCATCGGGCGCGGGAGTCTCTACAATGAGCAGTTCTTC. Its translation: CAIGRGSLYNEQFF.

This clonotype has more than one count but fewer than ten. The chain combines TRBV10-3 with TRBJ2-3; no firm D call. Trimming took off 8 bases at V and 0 bases at J, with 24 bases between the two ends. The CDR3 covers 18 residues. The V gene's germline CDR1 is ENHRY and CDR2 SYGVKD. CDR3 sequence reads: CAISERDLTSSSTDTQYF. The CDR3 DNA reads as TGTGCCATCTCAGAACGAGACTTGACCTCCTCTAGCACAGATACGCAGTATTTT.

The CDR3 DNA sequence: TGTGCCAGCAGCATAGGCCTCAGCACTGAAGCTTTCTTT. Protein sequence: CASSIGLSTEAFF. This chain connects TRBV7-2 to TRBJ1-1; D uncertain. The CDR3 covers 13 residues. CDR1 is SGHTA, CDR2 FQGNSA, per germline. V was clipped by 5 bases and J by 4 bases, with 11 bases between them.

The chain links TRBV20-1 to TRBJ2-5, with 11 nucleotides matching TRBD2. Germline V CDR1 and CDR2: DFQATT, SNEGSKA (reference sequence). V lost 4 bases to trimming and J lost 3 bases; unmatched junction nucleotides: 4. The CDR3 extends over 14 amino acids. CDR3 protein: CSANPGLAEETQYF. As DNA, the CDR3 is TGCAGTGCTAATCCGGGACTAGCGGAAGAGACCCAGTACTTC.

This clonotype appeared many times. This chain joins TRBV9 and TRBJ2-7, with TRBD2 as a possible D gene (6 bases). The CDR3 totals 16 residues. The germline CDR1 and CDR2 sequences are SGDLS and YYNGEE. V gave up 3 bases and J gave up 4 bases, with 20 bases separating them. The DNA of the CDR3 is TGTGCCAGCAGCGCACAACGTGTCGCAGGGAGGTACGAGCAGTACTTC. This gives the protein CASSAQRVAGRYEQYF.

The genes are TRBV10-3 and TRBJ2-6, with D unclear. Trimming removed 4 bases at V and 1 base at J, with 5 bases between. The CDR3 consists of 14 residues. CDR1 ENHRY and CDR2 SYGVKD come from the germline V gene. CDR3 sequence (DNA): TGTGCCATCAGTGGGAAGTCTGGGGCCAACGTCCTGACTTTC. Protein: CAISGKSGANVLTF.

This clonotype was seen only a few times. DNA of the CDR3: TGTGCCAGCTCACCTAAATCAGAAAACTATGGCTACACCTTC. Protein sequence: CASSPKSENYGYTF. The chain couples TRBV18 to TRBJ1-2; unclear D gene. The V end was cut by 3 bases, the J end by 2 bases, with 10 bases between. Germline CDR1 and CDR2: KGHSH and LQKENI. The CDR3 covers 14 residues.

This clonotype was detected only a few times. The chain is built from TRBV5-1 and TRBJ1-1; D perhaps matches TRBD1 (6 bases). V dropped 1 base and J dropped 1 base, with 14 bases sitting between them. CDR1 and CDR2 (germline): SGHRS, YFSETQ. The CDR3 runs to 16 residues. CDR3 in amino acids: CASSLFQGPGNTEAFF. DNA of the CDR3: TGCGCCAGCAGCTTGTTTCAGGGGCCGGGGAACACTGAAGCTTTCTTT.

The J gene is TRBJ2-1, the V gene TRBV18; 15 bases agree with TRBD2. Germline V gene sequence: CDR1 KGHSH, CDR2 LQKENI. The ends lost 0 bases at V and 8 bases at J; junction bases unmatched: 8. CDR3 length: 18 amino acids. CDR3 sequence: CASSPPKSGLAGGHEQFF. CDR3 DNA sequence: TGTGCCAGCTCACCACCGAAAAGTGGACTAGCGGGAGGGCATGAGCAGTTCTTC.

V and J are TRBV20-1 and TRBJ1-1; D not certain. Trimming pared 6 bases from V and 4 bases from J, leaving 18 bases between. CDR1 and CDR2 (germline): DFQATT, SNEGSKA (reference sequence). The CDR3 is 14 amino acids. The CDR3 reads CSAQEGPGSTEAFF. DNA for the CDR3: TGCAGTGCGCAAGAAGGTCCTGGGAGCACTGAAGCTTTCTTT.

This clonotype has only a few counts. This chain joins TRBV16 and TRBJ2-7; 10 nucleotides line up with TRBD1. The CDR3 contains 12 residues. Trimming at V came to 4 bases and at J to 10 bases, leaving 4 bases not matched to a gene. Germline CDR1 reads KGHSY; CDR2 reads FQNENV. The chain's CDR3 is CASSRRDRGQYF. In DNA form, the CDR3 reads TGTGCCAGCAGCCGCCGGGACAGGGGTCAGTACTTC.

This clonotype was detected a few times. This rearrangement joins TRBV28 to TRBJ1-5, with 8 bases fitting TRBD1. Germline V gene data show CDR1 as MDHEN and CDR2 as SYDVKM. The trim removed 8 bases at V and 6 bases at J, leaving 6 bases unmatched. The CDR3 runs 13 residues. CDR3 coding DNA: TGTGCCAGCCGGTTGGGACAGGCTCAGCCCCAGCATTTT. Translating gives CASRLGQAQPQHF.

The V call is TRBV7-2, the J call TRBJ2-7; no definite D call. The CDR3 extends over 15 amino acids. CDR1 and CDR2 (germline): SGHTA, FQGNSA. The ends were cut back, 1 base at V and 2 bases at J, with 12 bases in the middle. CDR3: CASSLEVLRAYEQYF. Here the CDR3 DNA reads TGTGCCAGCAGCTTAGAGGTCCTTAGAGCCTACGAGCAGTACTTC.

The rearrangement links TRBV29-1 to TRBJ1-4; 7 nucleotides agree with TRBD1. This CDR3 spans 13 amino acids. Unmatched junction bases numbered 9, after V lost 7 bases and J lost 7 bases. Germline lookup yields CDR1 SQVTM and CDR2 ANQGSEA. The CDR3 bases are TGCAGCGCCAAAGCCGGGACAGCTGAAAAACTGTTTTTT. Its translation: CSAKAGTAEKLFF.

The chain links TRBV6-1 to TRBJ1-2; 8 nucleotides match TRBD1. Germline CDR1 and CDR2: MNHNS and SASEGT. Trimming cost V 7 bases and J 4 bases; bases outside gene matches: 11. The CDR3 totals 15 residues. This CDR3 is CASNDPGQGGYGYTF. CDR3 DNA: TGTGCCAGCAACGACCCTGGACAGGGTGGCTATGGCTACACCTTC.

The chain links TRBV30 to TRBJ2-7; D possibly corresponds to TRBD1 (5 bases). The length of the CDR3 is 12 residues. The germline V gene encodes CDR1 GTSNPN and CDR2 SVGIG (reference sequence). V dropped 3 bases and J dropped 6 bases, with 12 bases sitting between them. CDR3 in DNA: TGTGCCTGGAGCTTCAGGGAAGGCGAGCAGTACTTC. This translates into CAWSFREGEQYF.

This clonotype showed up many times. The chain uses TRBV12-3 or TRBV12-4 and TRBJ2-1; 9 bases are a match to TRBD1. This CDR3 is built from 15 residues. Trimming took 1 base from V and 7 from J; bases not matched to a gene: 5. Here the CDR3 reads CASSLDRGLRNEQFF. For the CDR3, the DNA is TGTGCCAGCAGTTTAGACAGGGGGCTTAGGAATGAGCAGTTCTTC.

This clonotype was detected many times. This sequence joins TRBV4-3 and TRBJ2-7, with D tentatively TRBD1 or TRBD2 (5 bases each). The CDR3 contains 15 residues. Germline V gene lookup returns CDR1 LGHNA and CDR2 YSLEER. V gave up 0 bases and J gave up 3 bases, with 12 bases separating them. CDR3 residues: CASSQDRGAFYEQYF. Written as DNA, the CDR3 is TGCGCCAGCAGCCAAGATCGAGGGGCCTTCTACGAGCAGTACTTC.

V and J are TRBV28 and TRBJ2-3; 9 bases agree with TRBD1. CDR3 size: 14 residues. Germline V CDR1 and CDR2: MDHEN, SYDVKM. With 6 bases clipped from V and 5 bases from J, the junction kept 6 bases outside the gene matches. CDR3 sequence (DNA): TGTGCCAGCAGGGAACAGGGGGCGAAAGATACGCAGTATTTT. Protein product: CASREQGAKDTQYF.

This clonotype was counted between two and nine times. V is TRBV21-1 and J is TRBJ2-5; no DNA check was done on the table's D call, TRBD2. TRBV21-1 is marked as a pseudogene. This CDR3 has 17 residues. CDR3: CASSKRSFRAFQETQYF. The CDR3 nucleotides are TGTGCCAGCAGCAAACGGTCGTTCAGGGCCTTCCAAGAGACCCAGTACTTC.

This clonotype was detected only a few times. V and J are TRBV5-5 and TRBJ2-1; D could derive from TRBD1 or TRBD2 (6 bases each). Germline V gives CDR1 SGHKS, CDR2 YYEKEE (reference sequence). The CDR3 totals 15 residues. Trimming removed 4 bases at V and 9 bases at J, with 20 bases between. CDR3 in amino acids: CASSVTRGEFLEQFF. Written as DNA, the CDR3 is TGTGCCAGCAGCGTGACTAGGGGGGAATTTCTTGAGCAGTTCTTC.

This clonotype was counted between two and nine times. V usage is TRBV5-1 and J usage is TRBJ2-7; D gene unclear. The V gene's germline CDR1 is SGHRS and CDR2 YFSETQ. CDR3 length: 14 residues. With 0 bases removed from V and 6 bases from J, the gap between germline ends came to 13 bases. The CDR3 DNA reads TGCGCCAGCAGCTTGGAATTTACCGCTATCGAGCAGTACTTC. Its translation is CASSLEFTAIEQYF.

The rearrangement uses TRBV7-2 and TRBJ2-7; 8 bases agree with TRBD1. The V gene end was trimmed by 5 bases and the J gene end by 2 bases; junction bases not matched to a gene: 5. Germline values: CDR1 SGHTA, CDR2 FQGNSA. The CDR3 loop spans 14 amino acids. The CDR3 DNA is TGTGCCAGCAGCGTTGACAGGGGAACCTACGAGCAGTACTTC. As protein: CASSVDRGTYEQYF.

This clonotype was recorded many times. J is TRBJ2-1 and V is TRBV5-1; 14 nucleotides line up with TRBD2. V was pared by 4 bases and J by 7 bases, with 4 bases of the junction left unmatched. The germline V gene encodes CDR1 SGHRS and CDR2 YFSETQ. This CDR3 is 15 amino acids long. CDR3 residues: CASSQRTSGGNEQFF. The CDR3 nucleotides are TGCGCCAGCAGCCAACGGACTAGCGGGGGGAATGAGCAGTTCTTC.

The chain is built from TRBV6-5 and TRBJ1-6; no clear D. The V end lost 4 bases, the J end lost 9 bases, and 13 bases lay between the germline ends. There are 14 residues in the CDR3. Germline V gene data show CDR1 as MNHEY and CDR2 as SVGAGI. The CDR3 is CASSWTSYGSPLHF. The CDR3 nucleotides read TGTGCCAGCAGTTGGACCTCCTACGGTTCACCCCTCCACTTT.

This rearrangement joins TRBV4-2 to TRBJ2-1; D not resolved. Trimming took 4 bases from V and 0 from J, leaving 13 bases between them. The CDR3 consists of 16 residues. CDR1 is LGHNA and CDR2 is YNFKEQ in the germline V gene. The CDR3 loop reads CASSPGQYSSYNEQFF. CDR3 DNA: TGTGCCAGCAGCCCCGGGCAGTATAGCTCCTACAATGAGCAGTTCTTC.